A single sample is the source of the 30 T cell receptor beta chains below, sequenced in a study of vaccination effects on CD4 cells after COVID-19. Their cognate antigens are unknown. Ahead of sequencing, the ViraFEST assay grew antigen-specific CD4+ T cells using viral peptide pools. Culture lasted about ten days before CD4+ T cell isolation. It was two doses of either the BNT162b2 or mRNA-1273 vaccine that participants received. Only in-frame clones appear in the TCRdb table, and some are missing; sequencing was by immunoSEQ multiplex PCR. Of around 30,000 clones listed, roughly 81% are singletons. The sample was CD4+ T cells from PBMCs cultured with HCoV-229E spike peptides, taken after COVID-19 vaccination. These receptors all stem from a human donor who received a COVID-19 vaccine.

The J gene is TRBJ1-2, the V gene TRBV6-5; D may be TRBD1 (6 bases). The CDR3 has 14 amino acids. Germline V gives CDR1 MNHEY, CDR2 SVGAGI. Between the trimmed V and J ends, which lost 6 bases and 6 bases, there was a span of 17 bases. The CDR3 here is CASSPGLPGDGYTF. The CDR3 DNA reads TGTGCCAGCAGCCCCGGGCTCCCAGGGGATGGCTACACCTTC.

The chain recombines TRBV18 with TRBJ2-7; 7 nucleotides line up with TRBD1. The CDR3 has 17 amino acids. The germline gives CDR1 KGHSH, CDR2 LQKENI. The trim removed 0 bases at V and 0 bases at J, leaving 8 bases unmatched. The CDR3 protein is CASSPPNQGQLSYEQYF. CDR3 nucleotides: TGTGCCAGCTCACCACCCAATCAGGGACAGCTCTCCTACGAGCAGTACTTC.

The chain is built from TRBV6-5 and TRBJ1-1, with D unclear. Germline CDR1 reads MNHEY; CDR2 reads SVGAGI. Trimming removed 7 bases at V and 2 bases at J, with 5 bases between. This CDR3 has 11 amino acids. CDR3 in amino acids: CASMGNTEAFF. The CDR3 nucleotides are TGTGCCAGCATGGGAAACACTGAAGCTTTCTTT.

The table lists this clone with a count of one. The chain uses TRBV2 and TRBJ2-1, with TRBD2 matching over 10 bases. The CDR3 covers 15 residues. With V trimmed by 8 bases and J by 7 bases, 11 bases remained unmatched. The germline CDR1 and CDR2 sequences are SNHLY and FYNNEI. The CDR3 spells CASAAGAGGPNEQFF. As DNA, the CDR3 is TGTGCCAGCGCCGCGGGAGCGGGAGGGCCGAATGAGCAGTTCTTC.

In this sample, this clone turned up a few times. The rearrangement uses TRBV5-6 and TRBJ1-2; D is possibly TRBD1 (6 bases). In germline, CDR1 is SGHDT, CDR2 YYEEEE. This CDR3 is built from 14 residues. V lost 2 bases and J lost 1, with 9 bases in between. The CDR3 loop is CASSLVQGNYGYTF. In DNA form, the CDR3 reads TGTGCCAGCAGCTTAGTACAGGGTAACTATGGCTACACCTTC.

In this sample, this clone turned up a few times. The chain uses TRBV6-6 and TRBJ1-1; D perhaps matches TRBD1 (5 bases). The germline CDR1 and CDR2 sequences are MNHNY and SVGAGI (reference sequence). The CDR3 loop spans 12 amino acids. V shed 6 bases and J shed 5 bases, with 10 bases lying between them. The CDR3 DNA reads TGTGCCAGCAGGGGGCCGAAGACTGAAGCTTTCTTT. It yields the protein CASRGPKTEAFF.

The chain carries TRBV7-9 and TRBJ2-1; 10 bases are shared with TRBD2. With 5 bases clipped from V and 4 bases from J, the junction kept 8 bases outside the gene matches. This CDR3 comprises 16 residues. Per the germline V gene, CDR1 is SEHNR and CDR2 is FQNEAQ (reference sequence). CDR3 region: CASSRSGLAAYNEQFF. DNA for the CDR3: TGTGCCAGCAGCCGCAGCGGACTAGCGGCTTACAATGAGCAGTTCTTC.

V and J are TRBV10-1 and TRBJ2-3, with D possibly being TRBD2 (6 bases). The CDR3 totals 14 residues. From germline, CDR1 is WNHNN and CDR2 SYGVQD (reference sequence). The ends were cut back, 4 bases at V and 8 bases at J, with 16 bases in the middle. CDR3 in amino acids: CASSAGYQAGTQYF. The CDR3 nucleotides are TGCGCCAGCAGTGCAGGCTACCAAGCGGGTACGCAGTATTTT.

The DNA of the CDR3 is TGTGCCAGCAGCTCTGACACCTCCTACGAGCAGTACTTC. The encoded protein is CASSSDTSYEQYF. V gene TRBV5-4 combines with J gene TRBJ2-7; D not certain. V dropped 3 bases and J dropped 0 bases, with 7 bases sitting between them. The germline V gene has CDR1 SGHNT and CDR2 YYREEE (reference sequence). CDR3 length equals 13 residues. The whole variable domain, filled in from reference TRBV5-4 and TRBJ2-7, reads ETGVTQSPTHLIKTRGQQVTLRCSSQSGHNTVSWYQQALGQGPQFIFQYYREEENGRGNFPPRFSGLQFPNYSSELNVNALELDDSALYLCASSSDTSYEQYFGPGTRLTVT.

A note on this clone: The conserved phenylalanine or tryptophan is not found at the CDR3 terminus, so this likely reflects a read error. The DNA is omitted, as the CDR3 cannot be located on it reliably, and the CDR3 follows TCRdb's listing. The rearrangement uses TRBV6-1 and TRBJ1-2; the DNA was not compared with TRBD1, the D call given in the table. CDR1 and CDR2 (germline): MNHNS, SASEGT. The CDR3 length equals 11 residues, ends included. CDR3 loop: CASSEMLLGVL.

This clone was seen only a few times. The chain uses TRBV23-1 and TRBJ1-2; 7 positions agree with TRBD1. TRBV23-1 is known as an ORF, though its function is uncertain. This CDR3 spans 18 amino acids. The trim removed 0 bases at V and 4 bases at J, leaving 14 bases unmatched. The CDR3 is CASSQSILETGLRYGYTF. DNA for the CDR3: TGCGCCAGCAGTCAATCTATTCTCGAGACAGGGCTACGCTATGGCTACACCTTC.

CDR3 in DNA: TGTGCCAGCAGGGCAAGGGAGGGAGAAAAACTGTTTTTT. Residues: CASRAREGEKLFF. This sequence joins TRBV25-1 and TRBJ1-4; D ambiguous. This CDR3 contains 13 residues. Trimming shortened V by 6 bases and J by 8 bases, and 13 bases separated the two germline ends. Germline CDR1 MGHDK, CDR2 SYGVNS.

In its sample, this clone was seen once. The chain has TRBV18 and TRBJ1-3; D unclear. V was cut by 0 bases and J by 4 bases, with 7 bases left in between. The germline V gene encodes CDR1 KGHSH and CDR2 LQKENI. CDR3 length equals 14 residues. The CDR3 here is CASSPPNSGNTIYF. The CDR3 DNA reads TGTGCCAGCTCACCACCGAATTCCGGAAACACCATATATTTT.

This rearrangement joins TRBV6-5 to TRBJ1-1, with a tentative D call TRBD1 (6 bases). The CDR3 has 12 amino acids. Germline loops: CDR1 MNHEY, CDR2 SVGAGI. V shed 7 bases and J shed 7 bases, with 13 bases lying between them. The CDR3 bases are TGTGCCAGCAAAGGACAGCCCTTTGAAGCTTTCTTT. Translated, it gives CASKGQPFEAFF.

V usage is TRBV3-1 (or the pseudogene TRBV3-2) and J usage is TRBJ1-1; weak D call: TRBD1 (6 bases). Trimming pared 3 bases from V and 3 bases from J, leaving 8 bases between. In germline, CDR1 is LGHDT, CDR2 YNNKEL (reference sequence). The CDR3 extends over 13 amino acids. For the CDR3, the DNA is TGTGCCAGCAGCCACCACAGGGACACTGAAGCTTTCTTT. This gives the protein CASSHHRDTEAFF.

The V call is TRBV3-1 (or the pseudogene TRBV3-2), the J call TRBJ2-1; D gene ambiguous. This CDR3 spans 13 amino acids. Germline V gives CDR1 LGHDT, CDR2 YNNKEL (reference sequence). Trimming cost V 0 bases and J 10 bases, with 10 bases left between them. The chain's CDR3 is CASSQESLREQFF. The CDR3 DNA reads TGTGCCAGCAGCCAAGAGTCCCTACGGGAGCAGTTCTTC.

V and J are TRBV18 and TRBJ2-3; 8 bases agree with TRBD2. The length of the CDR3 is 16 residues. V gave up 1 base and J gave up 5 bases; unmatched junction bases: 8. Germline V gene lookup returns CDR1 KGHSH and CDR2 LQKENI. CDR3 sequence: CASSPLSGGLRDTQYF. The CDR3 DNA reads TGTGCCAGCTCACCACTCTCGGGAGGGTTGAGAGATACGCAGTATTTT.

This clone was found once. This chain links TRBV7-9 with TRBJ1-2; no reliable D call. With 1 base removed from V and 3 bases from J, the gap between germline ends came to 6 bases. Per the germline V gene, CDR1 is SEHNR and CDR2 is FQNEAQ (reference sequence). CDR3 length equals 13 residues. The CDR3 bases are TGTGCCAGCAGCTTAGAATCCGACTATGGCTACACCTTC. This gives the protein CASSLESDYGYTF.

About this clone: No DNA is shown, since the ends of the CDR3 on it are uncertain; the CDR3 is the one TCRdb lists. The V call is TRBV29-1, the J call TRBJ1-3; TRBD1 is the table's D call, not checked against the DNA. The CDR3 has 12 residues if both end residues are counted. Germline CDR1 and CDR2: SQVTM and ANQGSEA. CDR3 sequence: CSVAVAGGNLYF.

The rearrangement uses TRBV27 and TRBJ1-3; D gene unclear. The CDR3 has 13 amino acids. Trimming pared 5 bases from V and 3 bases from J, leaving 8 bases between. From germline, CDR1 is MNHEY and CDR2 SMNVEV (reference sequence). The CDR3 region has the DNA TGTGCCAGCAGTCCGCAAATTGGAAACACCATATATTTT. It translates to CASSPQIGNTIYF.

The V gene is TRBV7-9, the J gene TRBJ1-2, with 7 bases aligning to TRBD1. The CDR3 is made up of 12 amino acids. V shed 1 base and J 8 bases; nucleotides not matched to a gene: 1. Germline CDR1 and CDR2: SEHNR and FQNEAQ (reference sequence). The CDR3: CASSLGGGGYTF. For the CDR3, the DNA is TGTGCCAGCAGCTTAGGAGGGGGCGGCTACACCTTC.

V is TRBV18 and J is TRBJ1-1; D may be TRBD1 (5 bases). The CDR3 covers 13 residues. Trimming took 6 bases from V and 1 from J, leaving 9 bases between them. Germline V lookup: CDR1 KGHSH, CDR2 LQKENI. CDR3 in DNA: TGTGCCAGCTCCTCCACAGGGAACACTGAAGCTTTCTTT. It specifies CASSSTGNTEAFF.

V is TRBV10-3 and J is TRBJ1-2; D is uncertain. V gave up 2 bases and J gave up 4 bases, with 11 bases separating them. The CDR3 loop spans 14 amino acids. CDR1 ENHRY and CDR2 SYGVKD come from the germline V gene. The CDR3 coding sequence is TGTGCCATCAGTGAGCGGGAGGGCGGCTATGGCTACACCTTC. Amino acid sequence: CAISEREGGYGYTF.

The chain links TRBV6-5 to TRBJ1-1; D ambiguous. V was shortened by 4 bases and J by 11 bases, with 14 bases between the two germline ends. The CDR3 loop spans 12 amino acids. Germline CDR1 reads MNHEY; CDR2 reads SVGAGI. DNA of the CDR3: TGTGCCAGCAGTTTGACGCCTGGTGTGGCTTTCTTT. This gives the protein CASSLTPGVAFF.

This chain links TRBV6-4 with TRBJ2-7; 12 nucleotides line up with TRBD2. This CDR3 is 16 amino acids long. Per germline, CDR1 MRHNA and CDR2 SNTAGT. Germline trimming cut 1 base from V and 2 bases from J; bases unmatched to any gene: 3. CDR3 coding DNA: TGTGCCAGCAGTGACTTAAGACTAGCGGGAGCCTACGAGCAGTACTTC. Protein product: CASSDLRLAGAYEQYF.

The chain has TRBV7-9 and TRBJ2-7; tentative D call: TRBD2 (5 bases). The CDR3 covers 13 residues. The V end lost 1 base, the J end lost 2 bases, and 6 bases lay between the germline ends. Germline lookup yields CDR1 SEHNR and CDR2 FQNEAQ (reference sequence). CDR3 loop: CASSLVGAYEQYF. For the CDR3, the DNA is TGTGCCAGCAGCTTAGTCGGGGCCTACGAGCAGTACTTC.

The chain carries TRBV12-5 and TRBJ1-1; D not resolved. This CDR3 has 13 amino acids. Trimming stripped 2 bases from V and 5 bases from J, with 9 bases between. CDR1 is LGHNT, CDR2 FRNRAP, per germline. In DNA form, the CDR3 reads TGTGCTAGTGGTTTGCATGTGGGGACTGAAGCTTTCTTT. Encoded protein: CASGLHVGTEAFF.

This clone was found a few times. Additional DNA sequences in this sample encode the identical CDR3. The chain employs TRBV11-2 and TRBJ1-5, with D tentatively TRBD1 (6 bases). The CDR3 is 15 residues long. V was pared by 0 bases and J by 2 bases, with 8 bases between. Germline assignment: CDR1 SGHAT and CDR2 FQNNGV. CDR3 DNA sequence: TGTGCCAGCAGCTTAGACAGGGGAGGCAATCAGCCCCAGCATTTT. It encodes CASSLDRGGNQPQHF.

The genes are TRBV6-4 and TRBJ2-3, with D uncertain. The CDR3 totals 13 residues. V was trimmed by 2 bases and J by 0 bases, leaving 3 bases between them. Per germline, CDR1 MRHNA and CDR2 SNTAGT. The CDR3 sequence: CASSDGSTDTQYF. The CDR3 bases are TGTGCCAGCAGTGACGGGAGCACAGATACGCAGTATTTT.

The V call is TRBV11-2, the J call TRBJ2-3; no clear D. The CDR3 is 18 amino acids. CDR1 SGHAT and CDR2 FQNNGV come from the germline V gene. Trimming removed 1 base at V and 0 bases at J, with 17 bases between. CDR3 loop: CASSLAVSSRGSTDTQYF. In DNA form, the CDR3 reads TGTGCCAGCAGCTTAGCCGTAAGCAGCCGAGGAAGCACAGATACGCAGTATTTT.